This entry features one T cell receptor (beta chain) sequence. This specimen belongs to a study of blood T cell repertoires in COVID-19. Germline CDR1 is SGHDN and CDR2 is FVKESK. The CDR3 loop spans 14 amino acids. With 5 bases removed from V and 6 bases from J, the gap between germline ends came to 16 bases. Per the study methods: Scientists estimated how many nucleated cells there were by amplifying reference gene primers. The assay was immunoSEQ multiplex PCR, and TCRdb's table has in-frame clones only and misses some. V, J and clone size are taken as reported in that table, and D and trimming were inferred from the DNA itself. This table has some 240,000 clones, less than 85% appearing once.

V and J are TRBV14 and TRBJ1-2; D gene ambiguous. The receptor comes from a woman in her 70s with acute or convalescent COVID-19. The sequencing input was peripheral blood. CDR3 protein: CASSSARGRNGYTF. The CDR3 DNA reads TGTGCCAGCAGCTCCGCCCGGGGTAGAAATGGCTACACCTTC.